The source of this TCR beta chain is a study of blood T cells in healthy people across ages. Whole-study results and caveats: Unsorted PBMC input precluded a conclusive naive versus antigen-experienced comparison.

At least 6 million PBMCs were isolated per sample. Alongside a J-beta primer mix, a sample-barcoded 5' primer served in a second PCR lasting about 7 to 12 cycles. A single record per CDR3 protein comes from TCRdb applying MiXCR to the 5' RACE reads. The table has 540,000 or so distinct CDR3 sequences, 25% to 30% seen once. The CDR3 runs 15 residues. Germline CDR1 and CDR2: ENHRY and SYGVKD. The J segment lost 4 bases and the V segment lost 9 bases, leaving 12 bases of the junction unmatched. This clonotype was recorded a few times. Its antigen remains unknown. The sequencing sample was made of blood. The chain carries TRBV10-3 and TRBJ2-3; 8 positions agree with TRBD2. The TCR comes from a woman aged 70-85 years in good health. The CDR3 region has the DNA TGTGCCATTTCCGCCGGGACTAGGGGGGCAGATACGCAGTATTTT. It is translated as CAISAGTRGADTQYF.